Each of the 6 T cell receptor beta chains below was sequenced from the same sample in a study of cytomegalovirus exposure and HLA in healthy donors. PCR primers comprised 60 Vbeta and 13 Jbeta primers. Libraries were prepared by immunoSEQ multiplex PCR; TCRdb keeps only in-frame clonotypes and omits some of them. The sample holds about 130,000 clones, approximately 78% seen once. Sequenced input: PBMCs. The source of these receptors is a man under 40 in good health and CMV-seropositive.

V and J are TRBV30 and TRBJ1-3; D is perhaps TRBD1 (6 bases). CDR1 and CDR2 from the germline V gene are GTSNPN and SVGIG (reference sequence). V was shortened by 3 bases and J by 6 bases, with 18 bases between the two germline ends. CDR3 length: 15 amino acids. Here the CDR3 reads CAWRSGQLVLNTIYF. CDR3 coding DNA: TGTGCCTGGAGATCCGGACAGCTAGTCTTAAACACCATATATTTT.

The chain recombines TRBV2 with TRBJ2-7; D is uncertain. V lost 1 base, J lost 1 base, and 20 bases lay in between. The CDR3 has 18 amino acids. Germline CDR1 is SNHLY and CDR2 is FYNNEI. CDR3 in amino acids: CASSEGLVALPTSYEQYF. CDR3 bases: TGTGCCAGCAGTGAAGGCTTGGTCGCGTTGCCCACTTCCTACGAGCAGTACTTC. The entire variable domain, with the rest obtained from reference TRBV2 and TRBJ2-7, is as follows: EPEVTQTPSHQVTQMGQEVILRCVPISNHLYFYWYRQILGQKVEFLVSFYNNEISEKSEIFDDQFSVERPDGSNFTLKIRSTKLEDSAMYFCASSEGLVALPTSYEQYFGPGTRLTVT.

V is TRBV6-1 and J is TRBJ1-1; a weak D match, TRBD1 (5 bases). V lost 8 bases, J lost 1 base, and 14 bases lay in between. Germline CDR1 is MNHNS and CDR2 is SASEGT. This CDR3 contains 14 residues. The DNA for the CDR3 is TGTGCCAGCGGCCAGGACATTAGGAACACTGAAGCTTTCTTT. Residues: CASGQDIRNTEAFF.

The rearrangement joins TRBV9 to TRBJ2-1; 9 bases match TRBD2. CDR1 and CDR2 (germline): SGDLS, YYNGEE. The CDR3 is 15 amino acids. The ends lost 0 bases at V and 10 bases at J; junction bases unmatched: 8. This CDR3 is CASSVVAGGPKEQFF. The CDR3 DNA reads TGTGCCAGCAGCGTAGTGGCGGGAGGGCCAAAGGAGCAGTTCTTC.

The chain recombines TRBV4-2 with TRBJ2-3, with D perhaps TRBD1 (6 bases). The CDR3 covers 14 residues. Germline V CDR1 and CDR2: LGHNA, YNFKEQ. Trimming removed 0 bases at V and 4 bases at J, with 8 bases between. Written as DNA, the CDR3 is TGTGCCAGCAGCCAAGAGTGGGGGCCAGATACGCAGTATTTT. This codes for CASSQEWGPDTQYF.

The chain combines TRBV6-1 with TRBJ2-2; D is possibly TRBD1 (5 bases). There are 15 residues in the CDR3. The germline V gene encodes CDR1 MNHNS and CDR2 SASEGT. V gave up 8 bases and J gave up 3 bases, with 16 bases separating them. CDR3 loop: CASLHQRGDTGELFF. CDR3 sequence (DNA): TGTGCCAGCCTACACCAAAGGGGCGACACCGGGGAGCTGTTTTTT.